Below are 30 T cell receptor beta chains sequenced from a single sample in a study of T cells in narcolepsy (dated by TCRdb to 2016 to 2019). The method was the immunoSEQ multiplex PCR assay. TCRdb retrieved this table from immuneACCESS and kept in-frame rearrangements only. Not all clones are present; in checked studies, unresolved V genes account for under half, and no reason is known for the remainder. The sample contains thousands of clones, around two thirds of them found a single time. Together, the top ten hold roughly 23% of the sample. The sequenced material came from CD45RA- memory CD8+ T cells from PBMCs. This sample's cell subset or site label indicates: memory T cells sorted ex vivo from peripheral blood. All receptors come from a human donor with narcolepsy.

This clone was observed a handful of times. At the DNA level, this CDR3 is encoded by other sequences in the same sample as well. The V and J genes are TRBV9 and TRBJ2-1, with 7 nucleotides matching TRBD2. CDR3 length: 14 amino acids. The ends lost 3 bases at V and 4 bases at J; junction bases unmatched: 4. Germline loops: CDR1 SGDLS, CDR2 YYNGEE. The CDR3, as DNA: TGTGCCAGCAGCGGTCTAGCGGATTACAATGAGCAGTTCTTC. Encoded protein: CASSGLADYNEQFF.

V is TRBV4-1 and J is TRBJ2-3; TRBD2 might be the D (6 bases). CDR3 size: 15 residues. V was pared by 4 bases and J by 2 bases, with 13 bases between. CDR1 is MGHRA, CDR2 YSYEKL, per germline. The CDR3, as DNA: TGCGCCAGCAGCCGAGAGACTAGTGCCACAGATACGCAGTATTTT. Translated: CASSRETSATDTQYF.

This clone was seen a handful of times. The chain is built from TRBV5-4 and TRBJ2-7; 7 nucleotides align to TRBD2. J gave up 7 bases and V 6 bases, and 7 bases lay outside the gene matches. From germline, CDR1 is SGHNT and CDR2 YYREEE (reference sequence). The CDR3 is 12 residues long. In DNA form, the CDR3 reads TGTGCCAGCAATCAGCGGGGCGGGGAGCAGTACTTC. This codes for CASNQRGGEQYF. The entire variable domain, with the rest obtained from reference TRBV5-4 and TRBJ2-7, is as follows: ETGVTQSPTHLIKTRGQQVTLRCSSQSGHNTVSWYQQALGQGPQFIFQYYREEENGRGNFPPRFSGLQFPNYSSELNVNALELDDSALYLCASNQRGGEQYFGPGTRLTVT.

Comment on this clone: One base separates it from a far larger clone, so it is likely a read error. The chain is built from TRBV30 and TRBJ2-7; D tentatively reads TRBD1 or TRBD2 (6 bases each). Germline V gene sequence: CDR1 GTSNPN, CDR2 SVGIG (reference sequence). The CDR3 spans 14 residues. V was trimmed by 3 bases and J by 5 bases, leaving 17 bases between them. CDR3 nucleotide sequence: TGTGCCTGGAGCCCAGGGGCTGGAGGGGACGAGCAGTACTTC. As protein: CAWSPGAGGDEQYF.

This clone was observed a handful of times. This sequence joins TRBV18 and TRBJ2-7; TRBD1 or TRBD2 may be the D gene (5 bases each). The V gene lost 6 bases and the J gene lost 0 bases, with 18 bases spanning the gap. The germline V gene has CDR1 KGHSH and CDR2 LQKENI. CDR3 length equals 16 residues. The CDR3 bases are TGTGCCAGCTCGCCCTACCGGGACGGCCCCTCCTACGAGCAGTACTTC. Translated: CASSPYRDGPSYEQYF.

This rearrangement joins TRBV7-2 to TRBJ2-3; D remains ambiguous. The CDR3 totals 12 residues. Germline V gene lookup returns CDR1 SGHTA and CDR2 FQGNSA. The ends were cut back, 5 bases at V and 6 bases at J, with 9 bases in the middle. The CDR3 loop is CASSPHSDTQYF. The CDR3 DNA sequence: TGTGCCAGCAGCCCCCACTCTGATACGCAGTATTTT.

The chain joins TRBV9 to TRBJ1-1, with 7 bases matching TRBD1. CDR1 SGDLS and CDR2 YYNGEE come from the germline V gene. This CDR3 is 15 amino acids long. J was trimmed by 4 bases and V by 3 bases; bases with no gene match: 9. The CDR3, as DNA: TGTGCCAGCAGCGGACAAGGGGGCCGGGGCACTGAAGCTTTCTTT. Its translation is CASSGQGGRGTEAFF.

V usage is TRBV15 and J usage is TRBJ2-2, with a tentative D call TRBD1 (6 bases). The germline V and J ends were trimmed by 8 bases and 5 bases, with 18 bases remaining between them. Germline assignment: CDR1 LNHNV and CDR2 YYDKDF (reference sequence). The CDR3 has 15 amino acids. The DNA of the CDR3 is TGTGCCACCCACCAACCGGGACAAGAAACCGGGGAGCTGTTTTTT. Residues: CATHQPGQETGELFF.

CDR3 loop: CASSLDRAGVDTGELFF. The CDR3 DNA reads TGTGCCAGCAGTTTAGATCGCGCAGGGGTCGACACCGGGGAGCTGTTTTTT. The rearrangement links TRBV27 to TRBJ2-2, with D maybe TRBD1 (6 bases). The germline CDR1 and CDR2 sequences are MNHEY and SMNVEV (reference sequence). The length of the CDR3 is 17 residues. Trimming shortened V by 2 bases and J by 3 bases, and 16 bases separated the two germline ends.

This chain uses TRBV4-1 with TRBJ2-7; D might be TRBD2 (5 bases). The germline V gene encodes CDR1 MGHRA and CDR2 YSYEKL. The CDR3 runs to 16 residues. Trimming removed 1 base at V and 4 bases at J, with 17 bases between. The DNA of the CDR3 is TGCGCCAGCAGCCAAGCCTACGGGGTTCCGAAATACGAGCAGTACTTC. As protein: CASSQAYGVPKYEQYF.

J is TRBJ2-3 and V is TRBV9; the D gene is possibly TRBD1 (6 bases). With 3 bases removed from V and 0 bases from J, the gap between germline ends came to 14 bases. Germline lookup yields CDR1 SGDLS and CDR2 YYNGEE. The CDR3 spans 16 residues. Here the CDR3 DNA reads TGTGCCAGCAGCGCTACCCTACAGGGTAGCACAGATACGCAGTATTTT. This translates into CASSATLQGSTDTQYF. The variable domain in full, completed from reference TRBV9 and TRBJ2-3, reads DSGVTQTPKHLITATGQRVTLRCSPRSGDLSVYWYQQSLDQGLQFLIQYYNGEERAKGNILERFSAQQFPDLHSELNLSSLELGDSALYFCASSATLQGSTDTQYFGPGTRLTVL.

The chain links TRBV19 to TRBJ1-2; possible D gene TRBD1, 6 bases. Per germline, CDR1 LNHDA and CDR2 SQIVND (reference sequence). The CDR3 sequence is 14 residues long. V gave up 4 bases and J gave up 4 bases, with 13 bases separating them. For the CDR3, the DNA is TGTGCCAGTAGTAAGGACAGACCTTCCTATGGCTACACCTTC. Protein: CASSKDRPSYGYTF. Full variable domain (outside the CDR3, taken from reference TRBV19 and TRBJ1-2): DGGITQSPKYLFRKEGQNVTLSCEQNLNHDAMYWYRQDPGQGLRLIYYSQIVNDFQKGDIAEGYSVSREKKESFPLTVTSAQKNPTAFYLCASSKDRPSYGYTFGSGTRLTVV.

The chain couples TRBV5-6 to TRBJ2-1, with unresolved D. The V and J ends lost 6 bases and 10 bases respectively, with 17 bases between them. There are 13 residues in the CDR3. Germline CDR1 SGHDT, CDR2 YYEEEE. CDR3: CASIANHGREQFF. The CDR3 coding sequence is TGTGCCAGCATCGCAAACCACGGGCGCGAGCAGTTCTTC.

The gene calls are TRBV7-6 and TRBJ2-5, with D possibly matching TRBD2 (7 bases). CDR1 is SGHVS, CDR2 FNYEAQ, per germline. The V end lost 2 bases, the J end lost 5 bases, and 18 bases lay between the germline ends. The CDR3 sequence is 16 residues long. CDR3 amino acids: CASSLTQTGGPETQYF. The CDR3 DNA sequence: TGTGCCAGCAGCTTAACCCAGACGGGGGGCCCGGAGACCCAGTACTTC.

This clone was counted a few times. This chain uses TRBV27 with TRBJ2-3; D gene uncertain. Germline assignment: CDR1 MNHEY and CDR2 SMNVEV (reference sequence). V was shortened by 3 bases and J by 5 bases, with 3 bases between the two germline ends. This CDR3 has 11 residues. CDR3 in amino acids: CASSFGDTQYF. As DNA, the CDR3 is TGTGCCAGCAGTTTTGGAGATACGCAGTATTTT.

This chain links TRBV5-6 with TRBJ1-6; D remains ambiguous. This CDR3 is built from 15 residues. V lost 0 bases, J lost 7 bases, and 11 bases lay in between. Germline CDR1 is SGHDT and CDR2 is YYEEEE. CDR3 protein: CASSLGPQDNSPLHF. The CDR3 nucleotides are TGTGCCAGCAGCTTGGGGCCCCAGGACAATTCACCCCTCCACTTT.

The chain is built from TRBV9 and TRBJ2-2; unclear D gene. Germline values: CDR1 SGDLS, CDR2 YYNGEE. The V gene lost 4 bases and the J gene lost 0 bases, with 4 bases spanning the gap. This CDR3 has 13 residues. The CDR3 sequence: CASSPPNTGELFF. Here the CDR3 DNA reads TGTGCCAGCAGCCCGCCGAACACCGGGGAGCTGTTTTTT.

The chain couples TRBV6-5 to TRBJ1-5, with no clear D. The CDR3 is 13 residues long. Germline V CDR1 and CDR2: MNHEY, SVGAGI. Trimming removed 4 bases at V and 4 bases at J, with 8 bases between. The CDR3 region is CASSSAGNQPQHF. The DNA of the CDR3 is TGTGCCAGCAGTTCTGCGGGGAATCAGCCCCAGCATTTT.

The V gene is TRBV7-2, the J gene TRBJ2-1; 11 nucleotides align to TRBD2. Trimming at V came to 1 base and at J to 5 bases, leaving 4 bases not matched to a gene. The CDR3 sequence is 16 residues long. From germline, CDR1 is SGHTA and CDR2 FQGNSA. CDR3 in DNA: TGTGCCAGCAGCTTAGAATCGGGACTAGCGGACAATGAGCAGTTCTTC. As protein: CASSLESGLADNEQFF. The whole variable domain, remainder taken from reference TRBV7-2 and TRBJ2-1, is GAGVSQSPSNKVTEKGKDVELRCDPISGHTALYWYRQSLGQGLEFLIYFQGNSAPDKSGLPSDRFSAERTGGSVSTLTIQRTQQEDSAVYLCASSLESGLADNEQFFGPGTRLTVL.

The chain carries TRBV5-4 and TRBJ1-1; D is ambiguous. The CDR3 length is 15 residues. Germline assignment: CDR1 SGHNT and CDR2 YYREEE (reference sequence). V was cut by 4 bases and J by 1 base, with 14 bases left in between. CDR3 DNA sequence: TGTGCCAGCAGCCCGAAGGTTTTTTCGAACACTGAAGCTTTCTTT. As protein: CASSPKVFSNTEAFF.

This sequence joins TRBV6-1 and TRBJ2-2; 8 nucleotides align to TRBD2. The CDR3 contains 14 residues. V gave up 2 bases and J gave up 6 bases; unmatched junction bases: 2. CDR1 is MNHNS and CDR2 is SASEGT in the germline V gene. The CDR3 protein is CASSENGGAGELFF. The CDR3 nucleotides read TGTGCCAGCAGTGAAAACGGGGGGGCCGGGGAGCTGTTTTTT.

The genes are TRBV5-1 and TRBJ2-7; no clear D gene. The CDR3 sequence is 12 residues long. CDR1 is SGHRS and CDR2 is YFSETQ in the germline V gene. Trimming shortened V by 2 bases and J by 4 bases, and 7 bases separated the two germline ends. In DNA, the CDR3 is TGCGCCAGCAGCTTTTCAGGTTACGAGCAGTACTTC. This gives the protein CASSFSGYEQYF. Full variable domain (remainder filled in from reference TRBV5-1 and TRBJ2-7): KAGVTQTPRYLIKTRGQQVTLSCSPISGHRSVSWYQQTPGQGLQFLFEYFSETQRNKGNFPGRFSGRQFSNSRSEMNVSTLELGDSALYLCASSFSGYEQYFGPGTRLTVT.

The chain has TRBV28 and TRBJ1-2, with D maybe TRBD1 (6 bases). CDR1 MDHEN and CDR2 SYDVKM come from the germline V gene. V was pared by 6 bases and J by 6 bases, with 23 bases between. This CDR3 contains 16 residues. CDR3 sequence: CASSSGAGAEGNGYTF. The DNA of the CDR3 is TGTGCCAGCAGCTCCGGTGCAGGGGCTGAGGGAAATGGCTACACCTTC.

CDR3: CASSNRPDTQYF. In DNA, the CDR3 is TGTGCCAGCAGTAATAGACCAGATACGCAGTATTTT. The chain couples TRBV7-9 to TRBJ2-3; D is unresolved. Germline assignment: CDR1 SEHNR and CDR2 FQNEAQ (reference sequence). The V gene lost 6 bases and the J gene lost 4 bases, with 8 bases spanning the gap. The CDR3 is made up of 12 amino acids.

The chain recombines TRBV6-1 with TRBJ2-7, with TRBD2 as a possible D gene (5 bases). Germline CDR1 reads MNHNS; CDR2 reads SASEGT. Trimming shortened V by 6 bases and J by 3 bases, and 18 bases separated the two germline ends. The CDR3 covers 15 residues. CDR3 bases: TGTGCCAGCAGAAACCGGACTTGGGCGCACTACGAGCAGTACTTC. Translated, it gives CASRNRTWAHYEQYF.

This clone occurred a few times. The genes are TRBV19 and TRBJ2-1; D is tentatively TRBD1 or TRBD2 (5 bases each). CDR1 and CDR2 from the germline V gene are LNHDA and SQIVND (reference sequence). Trimming cost V 5 bases and J 8 bases, with 10 bases left between them. The length of the CDR3 is 12 residues. The chain's CDR3 is CASSLGDDEQFF. The DNA for the CDR3 is TGTGCCAGTAGTTTGGGGGACGATGAGCAGTTCTTC.

This clone was seen just once. This chain connects TRBV27 to TRBJ1-2, with D tentatively TRBD1 (6 bases). V was pared by 6 bases and J by 4 bases, with 15 bases between. CDR1 and CDR2 from the germline V gene are MNHEY and SMNVEV (reference sequence). This CDR3 is 14 amino acids long. CDR3 sequence reads: CASSPAGQTYGYTF. For the CDR3, the DNA is TGTGCCAGCAGCCCCGCAGGACAGACCTATGGCTACACCTTC.

The CDR3 bases are TGTGCCAGCAGCCAAGTATCCCAAACAGGGTACTACGAGCAGTACTTC. It yields the protein CASSQVSQTGYYEQYF. The rearrangement links TRBV14 to TRBJ2-5, with TRBD1 as a possible D gene (6 bases). The J call may not be correct, given that the DNA end is closer to TRBJ2-7. Germline assignment: CDR1 SGHDN and CDR2 FVKESK. This CDR3 has 16 residues.

This clone was counted between two and nine times. The V call is TRBV21-1, the J call TRBJ1-2. TRBV21-1 counts as a pseudogene. The CDR3 extends over 15 amino acids. The CDR3 coding sequence is TGTGCCAGCAGCAAACCGAGGTGGCCGTCTATGGACTACACCTTC. Translated, it gives CASSKPRWPSMDYTF.

The chain has TRBV2 and TRBJ2-1; D gene uncertain. The CDR3 totals 14 residues. The V and J ends lost 3 bases and 0 bases respectively, with 6 bases between them. CDR1 is SNHLY, CDR2 FYNNEI, per germline. CDR3 residues: CASSEMSSYNEQFF. CDR3 coding DNA: TGTGCCAGCAGTGAGATGAGCTCCTACAATGAGCAGTTCTTC.